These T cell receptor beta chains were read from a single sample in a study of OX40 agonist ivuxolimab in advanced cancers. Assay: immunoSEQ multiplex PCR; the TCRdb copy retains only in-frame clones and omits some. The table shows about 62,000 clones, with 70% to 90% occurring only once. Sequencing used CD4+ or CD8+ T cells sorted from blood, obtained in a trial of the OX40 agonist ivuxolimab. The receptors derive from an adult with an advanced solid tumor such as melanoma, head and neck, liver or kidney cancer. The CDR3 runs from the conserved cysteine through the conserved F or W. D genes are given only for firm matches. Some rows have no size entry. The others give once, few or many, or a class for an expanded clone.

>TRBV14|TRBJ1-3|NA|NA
TGTGCCAGCAGCCAAGTATTAGACCGAAACACCATATATTTT
CASSQVLDRNTIYF
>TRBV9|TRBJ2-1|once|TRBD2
TGTGCCAGCAGCCCCCGGGGACTAGCGGGGGGTGAGCAGTTCTTC
CASSPRGLAGGEQFF
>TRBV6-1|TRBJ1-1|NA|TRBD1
TGTGCCAGCAGTAGAGTGACAGGGGGCACTGAAGCTTTCTTT
CASSRVTGGTEAFF
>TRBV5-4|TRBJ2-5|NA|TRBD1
TGTGCCAGCAGCTTTGACATCGCCGGGACAGGGAAAGAGACCCAGTACTTC
CASSFDIAGTGKETQYF
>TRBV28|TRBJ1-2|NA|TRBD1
TGTGCCAGCAGTTCAGGGGGCGCCGACTATGGCTACACCTTC
CASSSGGADYGYTF
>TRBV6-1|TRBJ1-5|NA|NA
TGTGCCAGCCGCGCGGGGGGAGGGCATCAGCCCCAGCATTTT
CASRAGGGHQPQHF
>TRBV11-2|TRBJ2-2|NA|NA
TGTGCCAGCAGCTTAGGTGAAGGGAACACCGGGGAGCTGTTTTTT
CASSLGEGNTGELFF
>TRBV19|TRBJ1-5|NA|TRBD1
TGTGCCAGTAGTATCAGGGGGGAATTCAACTTAGGATCAGCCCCAGCATTCCGGCATTTT
CASSIRGEFNLGSAPAFRHF
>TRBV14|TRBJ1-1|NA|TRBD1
TGTGCCAGCAGCCAATTGCGGGACAGGGGGACTGAAGCTTTCTTT
CASSQLRDRGTEAFF
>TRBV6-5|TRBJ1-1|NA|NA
TGTGCCAGCAGATCCACAGGGTCTGAAGCTTTCTTT
CASRSTGSEAFF
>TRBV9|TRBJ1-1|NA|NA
TGTGCCAGCACTTTGAGTTGGACGAACACTGAAGCTTTCTTT
CASTLSWTNTEAFF
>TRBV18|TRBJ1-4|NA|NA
TGTGCCAGCTCCGTTGGGGTAACTAATGAAAAACTGTTTTTT
CASSVGVTNEKLFF
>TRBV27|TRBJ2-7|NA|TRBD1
TGTGCCAGCAGTTTCGATCGGACAGGGGGCTGGGAGCAGTACTTC
CASSFDRTGGWEQYF
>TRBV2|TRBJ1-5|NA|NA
TGTGCCAGCAGTGACCGAGGGCTGGGAGGTCAGCCCCAGCATTTT
CASSDRGLGGQPQHF
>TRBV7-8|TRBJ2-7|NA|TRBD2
TGTGCCAGCAGCTTAGAGAATAGCGGGAGGCTTCAGGGGGAGCAGTACTTC
CASSLENSGRLQGEQYF
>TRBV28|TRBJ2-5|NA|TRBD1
TGTGCCAGCAGTTCGCTGGGACAGGGGCTAGGGACCCAGTACTTC
CASSSLGQGLGTQYF
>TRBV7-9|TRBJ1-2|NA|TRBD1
TGTGCCAGCCACAATAAAAATGACAGGGATAGGTATGGCTACACCTTC
CASHNKNDRDRYGYTF
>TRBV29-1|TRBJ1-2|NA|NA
TGCAGCGTTGAAGAATGGGTCGACTCCCCTCGCGAAAATGGCTACACCTTC
CSVEEWVDSPRENGYTF
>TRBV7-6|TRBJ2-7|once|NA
TGTGCCAGCAGCTTAGGTGACAGAGCCTCCTACGAGCAGTACTTC
CASSLGDRASYEQYF
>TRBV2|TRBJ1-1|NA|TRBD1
TGTGCCAGCAGCCCGAGACAGGGGAGTACTGAAGCTTTCTTT
CASSPRQGSTEAFF
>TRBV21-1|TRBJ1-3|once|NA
TGTGCCAGCAGCAAACTCCGGAGGGCTAACTCTGGAAACACCATATATTTT
CASSKLRRANSGNTIYF
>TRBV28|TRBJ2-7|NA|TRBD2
TGTGCCAGCACCGTCTTGGGGGGGGACTACGAGCAGTACTTC
CASTVLGGDYEQYF
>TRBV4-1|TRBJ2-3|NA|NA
TGCGCCAGCAGCCAATTCGGGGGCACAGATACGCAGTATTTT
CASSQFGGTDTQYF
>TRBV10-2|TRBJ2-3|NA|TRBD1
TGCGCCAGCAGTGTTAAGGGACAGGGAAGCACAGATACGCAGTATTTT
CASSVKGQGSTDTQYF